A single T cell receptor (beta chain) is shown here with its context. Its ends do not fully match the called genes, so a read error is possible. Genomic DNA provided the template from which TCR beta VDJ and CDR3 profiles were obtained. TCRdb independently ran MiXCR on the reads; one entry per CDR3 protein. The table includes hundreds of thousands of distinct CDR3 sequences, approximately 86% detected once. All patients picked for sequencing had shown, by flow cytometry, an expansion of CD8+CD57+ cells. The sample belongs to a study of CD8+CD57+ T cells in acquired aplastic anemia. This receptor was identified in a human donor with aplastic anemia. Sequencing was performed on sorted CD4+, CD8+, or CD8+CD57+ T cells (not recorded which) from PBMCs.

This CDR3 is CASSDAGVPETLF. The CDR3 nucleotides read TGTGCCAGCAGCGATGCGGGAGTCCCCGAGACGCTGTTC. J is TRBJ2-1 and V is TRBV7-8, with 7 bases lining up with TRBD2. The germline CDR1 and CDR2 sequences are SGHVS and FQNEAQ. The CDR3 is 13 amino acids.